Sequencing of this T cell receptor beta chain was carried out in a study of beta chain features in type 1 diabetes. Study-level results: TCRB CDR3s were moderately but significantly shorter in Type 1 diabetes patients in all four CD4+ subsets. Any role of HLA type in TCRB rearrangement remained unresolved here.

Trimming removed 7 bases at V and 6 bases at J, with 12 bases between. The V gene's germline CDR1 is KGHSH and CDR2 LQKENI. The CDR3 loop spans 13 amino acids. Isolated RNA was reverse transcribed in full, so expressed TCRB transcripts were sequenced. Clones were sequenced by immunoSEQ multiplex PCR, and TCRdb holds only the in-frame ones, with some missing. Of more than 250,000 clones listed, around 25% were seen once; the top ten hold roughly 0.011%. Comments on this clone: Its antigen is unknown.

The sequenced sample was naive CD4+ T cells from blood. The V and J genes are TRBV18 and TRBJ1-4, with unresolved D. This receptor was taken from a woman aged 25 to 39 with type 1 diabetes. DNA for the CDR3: TGTGCCAGCTTGGGCCTGGGCGATGAAAAACTGTTTTTT. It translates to CASLGLGDEKLFF.